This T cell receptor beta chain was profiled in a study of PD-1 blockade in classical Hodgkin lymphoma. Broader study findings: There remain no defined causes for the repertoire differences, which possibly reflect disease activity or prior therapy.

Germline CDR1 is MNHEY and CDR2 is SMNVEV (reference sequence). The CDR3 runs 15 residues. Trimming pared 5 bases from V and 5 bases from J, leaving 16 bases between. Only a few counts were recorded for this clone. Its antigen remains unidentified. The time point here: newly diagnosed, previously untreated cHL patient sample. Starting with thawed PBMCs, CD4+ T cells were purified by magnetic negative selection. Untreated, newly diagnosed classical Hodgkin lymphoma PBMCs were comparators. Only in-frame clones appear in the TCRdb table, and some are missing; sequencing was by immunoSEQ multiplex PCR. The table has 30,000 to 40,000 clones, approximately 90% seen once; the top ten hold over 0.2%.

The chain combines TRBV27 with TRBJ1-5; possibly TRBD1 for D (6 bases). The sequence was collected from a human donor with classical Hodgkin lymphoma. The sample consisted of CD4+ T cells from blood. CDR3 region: CASSVGGAADQPQHF. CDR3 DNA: TGTGCCAGCAGTGTTGGGGGGGCGGCCGATCAGCCCCAGCATTTT.